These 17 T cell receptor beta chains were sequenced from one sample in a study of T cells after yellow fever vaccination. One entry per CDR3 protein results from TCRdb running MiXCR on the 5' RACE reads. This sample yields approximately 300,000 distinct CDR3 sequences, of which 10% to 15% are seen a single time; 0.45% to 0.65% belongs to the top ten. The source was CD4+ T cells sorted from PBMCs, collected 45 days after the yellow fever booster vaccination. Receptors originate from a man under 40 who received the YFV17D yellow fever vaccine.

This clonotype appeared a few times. CDR3 in amino acids: CSAPQGTGANVLTF. The CDR3 DNA is TGCAGTGCCCCACAGGGGACTGGGGCCAACGTCCTGACTTTC. V gene TRBV20-1 combines with J gene TRBJ2-6, with 7 bases lining up with TRBD1. There are 14 residues in the CDR3. With V trimmed by 6 bases and J by 2 bases, 4 bases remained unmatched. Germline loops: CDR1 DFQATT, CDR2 SNEGSKA (reference sequence).

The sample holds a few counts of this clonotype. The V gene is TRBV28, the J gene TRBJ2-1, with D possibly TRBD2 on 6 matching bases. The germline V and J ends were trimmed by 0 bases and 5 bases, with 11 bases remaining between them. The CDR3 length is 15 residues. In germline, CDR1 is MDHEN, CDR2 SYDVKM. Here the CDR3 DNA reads TGTGCCAGCAGTTTATGGGAGGGCAAAGACAATGAGCAGTTCTTC. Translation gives CASSLWEGKDNEQFF.

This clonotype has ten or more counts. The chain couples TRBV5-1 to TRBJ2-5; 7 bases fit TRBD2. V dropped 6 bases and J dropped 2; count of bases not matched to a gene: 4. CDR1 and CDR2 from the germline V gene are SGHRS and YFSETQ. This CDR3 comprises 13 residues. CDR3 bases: TGCGCCAGCACCCCGGGGGGTCAAGAGACCCAGTACTTC. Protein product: CASTPGGQETQYF.

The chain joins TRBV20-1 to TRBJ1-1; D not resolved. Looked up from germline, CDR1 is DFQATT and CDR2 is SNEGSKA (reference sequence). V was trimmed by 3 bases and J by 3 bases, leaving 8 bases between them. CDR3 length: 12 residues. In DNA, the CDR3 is TGCAGTGCTAGCCCCTGGGACACTGAAGCTTTCTTT. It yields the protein CSASPWDTEAFF.

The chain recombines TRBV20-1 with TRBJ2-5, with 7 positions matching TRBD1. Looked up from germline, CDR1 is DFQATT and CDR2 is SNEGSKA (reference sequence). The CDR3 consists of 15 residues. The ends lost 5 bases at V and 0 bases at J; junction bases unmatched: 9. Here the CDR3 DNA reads TGCAGTGCTCCCCGACAGGGTACTTACCAAGAGACCCAGTACTTC. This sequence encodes CSAPRQGTYQETQYF.

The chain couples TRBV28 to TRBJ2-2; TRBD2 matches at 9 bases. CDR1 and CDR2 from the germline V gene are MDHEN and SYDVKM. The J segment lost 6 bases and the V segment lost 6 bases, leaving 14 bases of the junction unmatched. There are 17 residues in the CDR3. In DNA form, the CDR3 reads TGTGCCAGCAGGACCATACTGCGGGAGGGTCTATCCGGGGAGCTGTTTTTT. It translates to CASRTILREGLSGELFF.

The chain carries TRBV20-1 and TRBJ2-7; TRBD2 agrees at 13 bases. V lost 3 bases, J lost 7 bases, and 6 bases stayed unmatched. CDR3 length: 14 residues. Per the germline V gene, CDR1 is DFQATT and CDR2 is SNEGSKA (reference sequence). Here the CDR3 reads CSASQTSGRSEQYF. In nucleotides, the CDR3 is TGCAGTGCTAGTCAGACTAGCGGGAGGAGTGAGCAGTACTTC.

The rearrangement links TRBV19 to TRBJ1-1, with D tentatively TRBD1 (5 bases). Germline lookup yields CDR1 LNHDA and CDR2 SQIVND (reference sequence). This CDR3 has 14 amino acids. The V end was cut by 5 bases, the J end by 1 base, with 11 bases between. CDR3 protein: CASSRTGTNTEAFF. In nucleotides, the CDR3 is TGTGCCAGTAGTCGGACTGGGACGAACACTGAAGCTTTCTTT.

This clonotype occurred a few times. CDR3 DNA sequence: TGTGCCAGCAGCCCCGACGGTAACACAGATACGCAGTATTTT. Its protein product is CASSPDGNTDTQYF. This chain links TRBV5-5 with TRBJ2-3, with D unclear. Per germline, CDR1 SGHKS and CDR2 YYEKEE (reference sequence). V was trimmed by 4 bases and J by 2 bases, leaving 11 bases between them. This CDR3 is 14 amino acids long.

In nucleotides, the CDR3 is TGTGCCAGCAGCCTCGGGGGACTAGCGGTTAATGAGCAGTTCTTC. Translating gives CASSLGGLAVNEQFF. The V gene is TRBV7-2, the J gene TRBJ2-1; 11 bases align to TRBD2. Germline V gene lookup returns CDR1 SGHTA and CDR2 FQGNSA. This CDR3 has 15 residues. Germline trimming cut 5 bases from V and 7 bases from J; bases unmatched to any gene: 7. Filled out from reference TRBV7-2 and TRBJ2-1, the complete variable domain reads GAGVSQSPSNKVTEKGKDVELRCDPISGHTALYWYRQSLGQGLEFLIYFQGNSAPDKSGLPSDRFSAERTGGSVSTLTIQRTQQEDSAVYLCASSLGGLAVNEQFFGPGTRLTVL.

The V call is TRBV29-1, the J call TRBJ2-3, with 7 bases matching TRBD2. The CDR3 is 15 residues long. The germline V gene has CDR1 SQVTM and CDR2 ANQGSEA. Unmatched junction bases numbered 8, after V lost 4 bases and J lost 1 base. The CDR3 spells CSVATGRWGTDTQYF. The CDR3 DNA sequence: TGCAGCGTTGCCACCGGGAGGTGGGGCACAGATACGCAGTATTTT.

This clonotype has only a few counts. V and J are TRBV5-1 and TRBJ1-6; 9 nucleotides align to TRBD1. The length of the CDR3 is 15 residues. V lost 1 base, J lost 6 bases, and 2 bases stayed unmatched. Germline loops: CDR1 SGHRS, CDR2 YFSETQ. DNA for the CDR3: TGCGCCAGCAGCTTGTCGACAGGGGGTAATTCACCCCTCCACTTT. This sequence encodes CASSLSTGGNSPLHF.

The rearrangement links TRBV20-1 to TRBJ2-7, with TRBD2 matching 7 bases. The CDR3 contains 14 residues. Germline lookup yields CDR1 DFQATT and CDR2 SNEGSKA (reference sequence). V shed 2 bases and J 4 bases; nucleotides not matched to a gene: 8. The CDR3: CSARSPPGGYEQYF. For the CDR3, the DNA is TGCAGTGCTAGAAGCCCCCCGGGGGGTTACGAGCAGTACTTC.

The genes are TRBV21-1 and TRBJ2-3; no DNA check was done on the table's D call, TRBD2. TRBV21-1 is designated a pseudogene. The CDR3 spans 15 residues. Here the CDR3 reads CASSNVAGIEDTQYF. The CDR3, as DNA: TGTGCCAGCAGCAACGTAGCGGGTATAGAAGATACGCAGTATTTT.

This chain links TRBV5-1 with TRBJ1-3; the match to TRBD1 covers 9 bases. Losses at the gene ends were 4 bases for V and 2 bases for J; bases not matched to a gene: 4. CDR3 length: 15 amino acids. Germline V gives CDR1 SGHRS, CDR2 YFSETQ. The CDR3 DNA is TGCGCCAGCAGCGGGGGGACAGGGCCTGGAAACACCATATATTTT. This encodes CASSGGTGPGNTIYF. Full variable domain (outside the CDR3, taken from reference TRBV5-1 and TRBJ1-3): KAGVTQTPRYLIKTRGQQVTLSCSPISGHRSVSWYQQTPGQGLQFLFEYFSETQRNKGNFPGRFSGRQFSNSRSEMNVSTLELGDSALYLCASSGGTGPGNTIYFGEGSWLTVV.

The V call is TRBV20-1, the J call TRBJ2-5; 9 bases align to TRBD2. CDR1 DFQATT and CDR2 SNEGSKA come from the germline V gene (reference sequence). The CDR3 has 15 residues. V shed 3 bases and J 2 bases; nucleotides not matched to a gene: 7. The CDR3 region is CSASGLAGFQETQYF. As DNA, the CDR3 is TGCAGTGCTAGTGGGCTAGCGGGATTTCAAGAGACCCAGTACTTC.

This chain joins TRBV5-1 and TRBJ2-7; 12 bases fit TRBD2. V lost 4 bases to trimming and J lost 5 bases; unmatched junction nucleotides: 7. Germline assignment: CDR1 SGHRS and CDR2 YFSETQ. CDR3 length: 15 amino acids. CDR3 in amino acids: CASSLRLAGVDEQYF. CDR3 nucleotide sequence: TGCGCCAGCAGCCTTCGACTAGCGGGAGTTGACGAGCAGTACTTC.